Below, 5 T cell receptor beta chains from the same sample are listed, as sequenced in a study of blood T cell repertoires in COVID-19. Repertoires were generated with immunoSEQ multiplex PCR, while TCRdb's copy carries only in-frame clones and drops some. This table holds 100,000 to 150,000 clones, 79% found once. The sequenced sample was peripheral blood. The source of these receptors is a man between 35 and 55 years old with active or convalescent COVID-19.

This sequence joins TRBV6-1 and TRBJ1-2; tentatively, D is TRBD1 (5 bases). The CDR3 has 17 amino acids. Germline CDR1 reads MNHNS; CDR2 reads SASEGT. V shed 4 bases and J shed 8 bases, with 26 bases lying between them. In DNA form, the CDR3 reads TGTGCCAGCAGTGGCTGGGGCGTAAGCGGGGCCCCGCGAGGCTACACCTTC. It codes for CASSGWGVSGAPRGYTF.

J is TRBJ1-1 and V is TRBV30; D not resolved. The CDR3 sequence is 11 residues long. Germline V gene sequence: CDR1 GTSNPN, CDR2 SVGIG (reference sequence). The V and J ends lost 0 bases and 11 bases respectively, with 10 bases between them. The chain's CDR3 is CAWSVGRLAFF. The CDR3, as DNA: TGTGCCTGGAGTGTAGGGAGATTGGCTTTCTTT.

The rearrangement joins TRBV11-2 to TRBJ2-1; 16 bases align to TRBD2. CDR3 size: 16 residues. Germline loops: CDR1 SGHAT, CDR2 FQNNGV. The J segment lost 4 bases and the V segment lost 5 bases, leaving 2 bases of the junction unmatched. Written as DNA, the CDR3 is TGTGCCAGCAGCCGGGGACTAGCGGGAGGGTACAATGAGCAGTTCTTC. This codes for CASSRGLAGGYNEQFF.

The chain has TRBV6-5 and TRBJ2-7; D gene unclear. CDR3 length: 14 amino acids. Per germline, CDR1 MNHEY and CDR2 SVGAGI. V lost 6 bases and J 4 bases, leaving 16 bases between the germline ends. The CDR3 sequence is CASRPSGSLYEQYF. CDR3 coding DNA: TGTGCCAGCAGACCGTCAGGAAGTTTGTACGAGCAGTACTTC.

This clone was counted a few times. This chain uses TRBV3-1 (or the pseudogene TRBV3-2) with TRBJ1-2; possibly TRBD1 for D (6 bases). V lost 4 bases and J 8 bases, leaving 11 bases between the germline ends. The CDR3 runs to 12 residues. In germline, CDR1 is LGHDT, CDR2 YNNKEL (reference sequence). The DNA of the CDR3 is TGTGCCAGCAGCCCCAGGGGTGGGGGCTACACCTTC. This encodes CASSPRGGGYTF.